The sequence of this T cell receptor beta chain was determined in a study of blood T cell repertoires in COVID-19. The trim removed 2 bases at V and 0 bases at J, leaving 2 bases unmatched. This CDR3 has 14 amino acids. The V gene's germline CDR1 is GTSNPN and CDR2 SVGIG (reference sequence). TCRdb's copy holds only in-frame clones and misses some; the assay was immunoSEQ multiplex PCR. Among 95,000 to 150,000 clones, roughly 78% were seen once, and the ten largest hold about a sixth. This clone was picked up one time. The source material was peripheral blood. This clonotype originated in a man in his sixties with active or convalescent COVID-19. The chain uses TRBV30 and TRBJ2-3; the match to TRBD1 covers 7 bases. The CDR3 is CAWSRGRSTDTQYF. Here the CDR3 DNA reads TGTGCCTGGAGTAGGGGGCGGAGCACAGATACGCAGTATTTT.